This T cell receptor beta chain was sequenced for a study of blood T cell repertoires in COVID-19. Study-level background: Sample material is recorded as cDNA or gDNA derived from T cells, B-cell-depleted T cells, or PBMCs.

Profiled with immunoSEQ multiplex PCR; TCRdb holds only in-frame clones, not every one. The table shows 150,000 to 200,000 clones, with roughly 76% occurring only once. This CDR3 has 16 residues. Germline-derived CDR1 and CDR2 are SGHTA and FQGNSA. V gave up 3 bases and J gave up 2 bases; unmatched junction bases: 4. The TCR sequence derives from a woman aged 80 or over with COVID-19, enrolled during active disease. The rearrangement joins TRBV7-2 to TRBJ2-1; 10 positions match TRBD1. The sample consisted of peripheral blood. CDR3 in amino acids: CASSFSGTGAYNEQFF. The CDR3 DNA sequence: TGTGCCAGCAGCTTCTCCGGGACAGGGGCCTACAATGAGCAGTTCTTC. The entire variable domain, with the rest obtained from reference TRBV7-2 and TRBJ2-1, is as follows: GAGVSQSPSNKVTEKGKDVELRCDPISGHTALYWYRQSLGQGLEFLIYFQGNSAPDKSGLPSDRFSAERTGGSVSTLTIQRTQQEDSAVYLCASSFSGTGAYNEQFFGPGTRLTVL.